This T cell receptor beta chain was retrieved from a study of human T cells and chemical hapten exposure. Study overall: Sensitization employed 2% DPC on about 2 cm by about 2 cm of upper inner arm skin. Alopecia areata, totalis and universalis patients, mostly female, were included.

This clonotype came up many times. One entry per CDR3 protein results from TCRdb running MiXCR on the RACE reads. Among some 81,000 distinct CDR3 sequences listed, 7.5% to 9.5% were seen once. The germline CDR1 and CDR2 sequences are SGHVS and FNYEAQ. This CDR3 comprises 14 residues. J gave up 2 bases and V 1 base, and 1 base lay outside the gene matches. Time point described: patch test 1, 2 weeks after DPC sensitization. Treatment given: therapeutic diphenylcyclopropenone sensitization with weekly scalp DPC. The clonotype originates from a woman between 25 and 40 years old with alopecia areata. Some clones in this sample may be carry-over from other donors' samples. This chain connects TRBV7-6 to TRBJ2-7, with 8 bases aligning to TRBD1. The sample in question was whole blood, obtained in connection with sensitization to the hapten diphenylcyclopropenone (DPC). The CDR3 spells CASSLGDRTYEQYF. The CDR3 nucleotides are TGTGCCAGCAGCTTAGGGGACAGGACCTACGAGCAGTACTTC.